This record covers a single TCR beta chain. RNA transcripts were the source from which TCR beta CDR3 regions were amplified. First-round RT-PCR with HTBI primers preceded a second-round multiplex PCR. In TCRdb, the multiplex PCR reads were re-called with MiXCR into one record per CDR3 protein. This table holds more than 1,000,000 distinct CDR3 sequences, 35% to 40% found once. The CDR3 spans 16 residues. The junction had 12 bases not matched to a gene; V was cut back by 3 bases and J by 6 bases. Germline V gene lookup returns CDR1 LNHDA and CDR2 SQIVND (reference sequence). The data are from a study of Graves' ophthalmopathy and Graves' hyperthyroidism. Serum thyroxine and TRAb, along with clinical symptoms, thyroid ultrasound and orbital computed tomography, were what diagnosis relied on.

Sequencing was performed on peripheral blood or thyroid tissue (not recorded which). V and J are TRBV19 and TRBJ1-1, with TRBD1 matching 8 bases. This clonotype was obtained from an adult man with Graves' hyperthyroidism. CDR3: CASSMAGGITNAEAFF. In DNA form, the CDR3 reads TGTGCCAGTAGTATGGCAGGGGGCATAACCAACGCTGAAGCTTTCTTT.